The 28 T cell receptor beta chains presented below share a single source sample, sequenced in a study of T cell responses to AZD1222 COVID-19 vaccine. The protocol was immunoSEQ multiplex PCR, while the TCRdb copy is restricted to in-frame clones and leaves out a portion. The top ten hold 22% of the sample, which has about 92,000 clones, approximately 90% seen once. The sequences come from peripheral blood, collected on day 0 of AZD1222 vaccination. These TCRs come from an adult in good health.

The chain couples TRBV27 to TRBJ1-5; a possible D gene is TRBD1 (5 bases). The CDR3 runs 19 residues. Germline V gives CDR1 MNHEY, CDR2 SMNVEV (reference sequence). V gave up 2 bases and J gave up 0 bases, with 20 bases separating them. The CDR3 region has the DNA TGTGCCAGCAGTTTAAGATCTATCACCTTGGGGGGTAGCAATCAGCCCCAGCATTTT. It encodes CASSLRSITLGGSNQPQHF.

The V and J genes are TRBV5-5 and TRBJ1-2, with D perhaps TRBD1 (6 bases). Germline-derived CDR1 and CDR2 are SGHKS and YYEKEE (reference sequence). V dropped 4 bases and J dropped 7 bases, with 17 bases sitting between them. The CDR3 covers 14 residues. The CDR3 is CASSLPGTSVGYTF. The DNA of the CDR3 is TGTGCCAGCAGCCTACCGGGGACATCGGTTGGCTACACCTTC.

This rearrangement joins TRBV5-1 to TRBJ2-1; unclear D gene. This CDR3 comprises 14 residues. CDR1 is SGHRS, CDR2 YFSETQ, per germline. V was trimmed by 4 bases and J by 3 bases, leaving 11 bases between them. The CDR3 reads CASSLWVDYNEQFF. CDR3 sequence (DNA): TGCGCCAGCAGCCTTTGGGTAGACTACAATGAGCAGTTCTTC.

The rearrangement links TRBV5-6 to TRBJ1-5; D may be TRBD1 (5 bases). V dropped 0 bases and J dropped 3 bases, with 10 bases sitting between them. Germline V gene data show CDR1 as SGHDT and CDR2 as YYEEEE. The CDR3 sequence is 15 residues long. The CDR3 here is CASSLALTDNQPQHF. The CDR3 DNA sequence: TGTGCCAGCAGCTTGGCTCTGACAGACAATCAGCCCCAGCATTTT.

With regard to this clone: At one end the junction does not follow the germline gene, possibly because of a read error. The DNA for the CDR3 is TGTGCCAGCCGGGGCCGGGACGGAGAACGCTTT. Amino acids: CASRGRDGERF. The chain employs TRBV6-5 and TRBJ1-1; maybe TRBD1 (5 bases). CDR1 MNHEY and CDR2 SVGAGI come from the germline V gene. This CDR3 spans 11 amino acids.

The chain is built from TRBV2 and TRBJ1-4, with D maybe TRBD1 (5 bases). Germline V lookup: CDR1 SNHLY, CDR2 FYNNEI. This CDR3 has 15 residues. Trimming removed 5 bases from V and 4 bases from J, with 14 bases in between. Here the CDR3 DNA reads TGTGCCAGCAGTCTAATACCGGGGCTTAATGAAAAACTGTTTTTT. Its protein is CASSLIPGLNEKLFF.

CDR3 sequence: CASSYSAGNQPQHF. The CDR3 region has the DNA TGTGCCAGCAGTTACTCGGCAGGGAATCAGCCCCAGCATTTT. The chain has TRBV6-2 or TRBV6-3 and TRBJ1-5; maybe TRBD1 (5 bases). The CDR3 runs 14 residues. Trimming shortened V by 0 bases and J by 4 bases, and 7 bases separated the two germline ends. Germline V gene lookup returns CDR1 MNHEY and CDR2 SVGEGT.

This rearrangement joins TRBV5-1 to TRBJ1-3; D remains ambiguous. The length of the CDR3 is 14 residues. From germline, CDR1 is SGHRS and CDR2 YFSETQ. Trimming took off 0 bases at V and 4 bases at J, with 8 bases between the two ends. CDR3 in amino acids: CASSLEHRGNTIYF. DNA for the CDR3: TGCGCCAGCAGCTTGGAGCATCGGGGAAACACCATATATTTT.

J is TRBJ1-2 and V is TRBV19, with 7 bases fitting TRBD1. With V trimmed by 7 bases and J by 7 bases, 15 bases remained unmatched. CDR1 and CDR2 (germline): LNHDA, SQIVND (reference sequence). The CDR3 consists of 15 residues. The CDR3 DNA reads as TGTGCCAGTACCCTCCAAGGGAGGGGGCGAAGTGGCTACACCTTC. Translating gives CASTLQGRGRSGYTF.

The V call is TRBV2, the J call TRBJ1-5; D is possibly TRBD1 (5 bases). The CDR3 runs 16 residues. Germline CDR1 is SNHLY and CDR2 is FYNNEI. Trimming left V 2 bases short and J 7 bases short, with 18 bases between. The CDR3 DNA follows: TGTGCCAGCAGTGAACTAGGACACCAAAATAGCCAGCCCCAGCATTTT. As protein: CASSELGHQNSQPQHF.

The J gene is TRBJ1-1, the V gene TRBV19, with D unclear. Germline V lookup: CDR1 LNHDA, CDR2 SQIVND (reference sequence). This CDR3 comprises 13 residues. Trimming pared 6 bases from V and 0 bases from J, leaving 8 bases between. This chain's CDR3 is CASRETVNTEAFF. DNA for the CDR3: TGTGCCAGTAGGGAGACTGTGAACACTGAAGCTTTCTTT.

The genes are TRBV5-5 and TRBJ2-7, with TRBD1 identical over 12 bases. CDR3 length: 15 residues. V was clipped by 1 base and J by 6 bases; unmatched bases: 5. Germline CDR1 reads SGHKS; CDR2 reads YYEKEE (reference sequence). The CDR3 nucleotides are TGTGCCAGCAGCTTGAGGGACAGGGGGCGAGGCGAGCAGTACTTC. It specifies CASSLRDRGRGEQYF.

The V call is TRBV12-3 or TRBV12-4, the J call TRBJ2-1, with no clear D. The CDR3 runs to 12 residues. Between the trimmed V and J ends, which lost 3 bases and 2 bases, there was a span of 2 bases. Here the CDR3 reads CASSFAYNEQFF. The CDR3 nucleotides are TGTGCCAGCAGTTTCGCCTACAATGAGCAGTTCTTC.

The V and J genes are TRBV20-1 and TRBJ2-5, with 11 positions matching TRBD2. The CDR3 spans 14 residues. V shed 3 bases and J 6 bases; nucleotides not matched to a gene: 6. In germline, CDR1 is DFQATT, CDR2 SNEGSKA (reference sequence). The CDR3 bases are TGCAGTGCTAGTGTAGCGGGGGGGCACAAGACCCAGTACTTC. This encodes CSASVAGGHKTQYF.

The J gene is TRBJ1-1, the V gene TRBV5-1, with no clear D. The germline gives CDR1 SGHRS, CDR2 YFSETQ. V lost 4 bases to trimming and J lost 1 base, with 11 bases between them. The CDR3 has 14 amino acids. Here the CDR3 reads CASSELPGNTEAFF. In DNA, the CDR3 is TGCGCCAGCAGCGAATTACCTGGGAACACTGAAGCTTTCTTT.

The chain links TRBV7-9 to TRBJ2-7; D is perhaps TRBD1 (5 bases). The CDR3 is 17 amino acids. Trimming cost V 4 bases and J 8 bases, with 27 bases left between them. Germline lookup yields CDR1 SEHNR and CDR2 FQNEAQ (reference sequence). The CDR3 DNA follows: TGTGCCAGCAGCTCACGCGGAACAGGACCAACGCCCTGGCAGCAGTACTTC. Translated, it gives CASSSRGTGPTPWQQYF.

DNA for the CDR3: TGTGCCAGCAGCGCCGGGACAGGGAACACCGGGGAGCTGTTTTTT. Protein sequence: CASSAGTGNTGELFF. V is TRBV5-4 and J is TRBJ2-2, with 8 bases aligning to TRBD1. The CDR3 contains 15 residues. Trimming removed 4 bases from V and 1 base from J; junction bases left unmatched: 3. CDR1 and CDR2 (germline): SGHNT, YYREEE (reference sequence).

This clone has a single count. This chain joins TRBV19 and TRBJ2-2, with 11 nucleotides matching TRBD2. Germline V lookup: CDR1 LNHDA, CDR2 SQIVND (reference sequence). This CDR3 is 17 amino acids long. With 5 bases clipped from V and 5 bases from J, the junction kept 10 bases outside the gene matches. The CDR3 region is CASSPTTSGVGTGELFF. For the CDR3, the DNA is TGTGCCAGTAGTCCGACGACTAGCGGGGTTGGAACCGGGGAGCTGTTTTTT.

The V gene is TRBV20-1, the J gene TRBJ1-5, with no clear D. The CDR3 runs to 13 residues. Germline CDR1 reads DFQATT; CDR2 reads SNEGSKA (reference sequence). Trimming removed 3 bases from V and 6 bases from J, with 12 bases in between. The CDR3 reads CSASRAGTQPQHF. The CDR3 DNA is TGCAGTGCTAGTAGGGCAGGCACTCAGCCCCAGCATTTT.

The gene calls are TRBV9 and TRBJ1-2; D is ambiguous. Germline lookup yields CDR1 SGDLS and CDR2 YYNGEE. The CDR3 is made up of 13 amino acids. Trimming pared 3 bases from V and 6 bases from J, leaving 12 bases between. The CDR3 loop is CASSGGLVNGYTF. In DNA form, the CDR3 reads TGTGCCAGCAGCGGGGGATTGGTCAATGGCTACACCTTC.

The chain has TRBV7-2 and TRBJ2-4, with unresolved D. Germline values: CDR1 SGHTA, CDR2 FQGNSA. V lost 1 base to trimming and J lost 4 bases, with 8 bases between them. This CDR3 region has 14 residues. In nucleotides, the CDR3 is TGTGCCAGCAGCTTAGGTCTTGGAAAAAACATTCAGTACTTC. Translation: CASSLGLGKNIQYF.

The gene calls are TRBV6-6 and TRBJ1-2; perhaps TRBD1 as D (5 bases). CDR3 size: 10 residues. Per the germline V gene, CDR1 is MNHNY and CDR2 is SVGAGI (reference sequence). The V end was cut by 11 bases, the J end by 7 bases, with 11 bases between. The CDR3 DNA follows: TGTGCCGGGCGGGGGAGTGGCTACACCTTC. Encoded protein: CAGRGSGYTF.

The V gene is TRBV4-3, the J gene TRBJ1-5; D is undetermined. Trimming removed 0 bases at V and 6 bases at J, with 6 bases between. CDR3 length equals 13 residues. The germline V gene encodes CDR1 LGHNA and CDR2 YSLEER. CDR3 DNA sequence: TGCGCCAGCAGCCAAGATGCGAGTCAGCCCCAGCATTTT. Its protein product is CASSQDASQPQHF.

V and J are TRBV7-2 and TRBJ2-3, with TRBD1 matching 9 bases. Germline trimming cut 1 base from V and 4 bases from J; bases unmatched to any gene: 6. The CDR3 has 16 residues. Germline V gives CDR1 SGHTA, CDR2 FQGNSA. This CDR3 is CASSLGGTGNADTQYF. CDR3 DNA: TGTGCCAGCAGCTTAGGGGGGACAGGGAATGCAGATACGCAGTATTTT.

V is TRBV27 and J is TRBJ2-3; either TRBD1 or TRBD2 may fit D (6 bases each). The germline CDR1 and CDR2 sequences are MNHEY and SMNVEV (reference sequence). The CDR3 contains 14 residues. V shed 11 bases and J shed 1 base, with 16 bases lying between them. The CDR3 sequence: CAVLVGGRTDTQYF. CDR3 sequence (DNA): TGTGCCGTACTGGTTGGGGGGCGCACAGATACGCAGTATTTT.

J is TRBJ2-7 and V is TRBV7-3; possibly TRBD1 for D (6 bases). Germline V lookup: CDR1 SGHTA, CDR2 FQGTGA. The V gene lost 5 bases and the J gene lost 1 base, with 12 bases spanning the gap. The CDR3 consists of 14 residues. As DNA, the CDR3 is TGTGCCAGCAGCCCGGGACATCAATCCTACGAGCAGTACTTC. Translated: CASSPGHQSYEQYF.

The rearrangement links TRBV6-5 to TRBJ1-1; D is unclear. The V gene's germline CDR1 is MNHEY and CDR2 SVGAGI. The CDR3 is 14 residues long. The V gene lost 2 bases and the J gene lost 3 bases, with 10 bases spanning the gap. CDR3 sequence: CASSYKVTDTEAFF. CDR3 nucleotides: TGTGCCAGCAGTTACAAGGTGACGGACACTGAAGCTTTCTTT.

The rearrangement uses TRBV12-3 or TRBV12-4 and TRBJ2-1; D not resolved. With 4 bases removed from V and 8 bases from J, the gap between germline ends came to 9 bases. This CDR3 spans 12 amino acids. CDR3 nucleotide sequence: TGTGCCAGCAGTTGGCAGAGCGATGAGCAGTTCTTC. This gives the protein CASSWQSDEQFF.